This T cell receptor (beta chain) was recorded in a study of CD8 T cells in ankylosing spondylitis. The sample holds many counts of this clonotype. The antigen remains unidentified. The authors made TCR beta libraries by quantitative 5'-RACE with molecular barcodes. One entry per CDR3 protein, called by TCRdb with MiXCR from the 5' RACE reads. The data contain under 150,000 distinct CDR3 sequences, around 15% of them singletons. Study-wide results and limits: As reported, disease-linked clones showed significant enrichment in matched ankylosing spondylitis synovial fluid. Seemingly distinctive of ankylosing spondylitis blood was a TCR beta motif formed by eight highly homologous variants. Disease-associated clonotypes exhibited CD8+ identity and were relatively infrequent in peripheral blood.

Germline CDR1 reads SGHTA; CDR2 reads FQGNSA. The CDR3 contains 13 residues. V was clipped by 5 bases and J by 4 bases, with 11 bases between them. The origin of this receptor is a female donor with ankylosing spondylitis or in good health (not recorded which). Sequencing used blood, either unsorted or a sorted T cell fraction (not recorded which). The chain couples TRBV7-2 to TRBJ1-2; D uncertain. The CDR3 loop reads CASSPQGSYGYTF. CDR3 sequence (DNA): TGTGCCAGCAGCCCTCAAGGGTCCTATGGCTACACCTTC.